The 14 T cell receptor beta chains presented below share a single source sample, sequenced in a study of blood T cells in healthy people across ages. Combining a sample-barcoded 5' primer with a J-beta primer mix, a second PCR ran for roughly 7 to 11 cycles. Each CDR3 protein gets one entry after TCRdb re-called the 5' RACE reads with MiXCR. The data contain about 1,400,000 distinct CDR3 sequences, around 39% of them singletons. Sequenced input: blood. These receptors all come from a woman between 18 and 29 years old in good health.

This clonotype was seen a few times. The rearrangement joins TRBV28 to TRBJ2-1, with D possibly TRBD1 on 6 matching bases. The CDR3 contains 13 residues. Germline lookup yields CDR1 MDHEN and CDR2 SYDVKM. The V and J ends lost 6 bases and 7 bases respectively, with 13 bases between them. CDR3 loop: CASSGQPTNEQFF. The CDR3 DNA reads TGTGCCAGCAGCGGACAGCCGACAAATGAGCAGTTCTTC.

This clonotype appeared a few times. The rearrangement joins TRBV7-2 to TRBJ2-1, with 8 bases matching TRBD2. The germline gives CDR1 SGHTA, CDR2 FQGNSA. This CDR3 is built from 16 residues. V dropped 2 bases and J dropped 6; count of bases not matched to a gene: 9. CDR3 nucleotide sequence: TGTGCCAGCAGCTTAATCGGGGGGGCGATGTCCAATGAGCAGTTCTTC. This encodes CASSLIGGAMSNEQFF.

This clonotype was counted only a few times. This chain links TRBV7-2 with TRBJ2-5; D remains ambiguous. V was shortened by 2 bases and J by 4 bases, with 8 bases between the two germline ends. The CDR3 length is 13 residues. Germline CDR1 is SGHTA and CDR2 is FQGNSA. CDR3 in amino acids: CASSLRNPETQYF. For the CDR3, the DNA is TGTGCCAGCAGCTTAAGGAATCCAGAGACCCAGTACTTC.

This rearrangement joins TRBV20-1 to TRBJ2-1; tentatively, D is TRBD2 (6 bases). Germline V gene data show CDR1 as DFQATT and CDR2 as SNEGSKA (reference sequence). The CDR3 covers 12 residues. Trimming took 8 bases from V and 8 from J, leaving 16 bases between them. As DNA, the CDR3 is TGCAGTCCATGGAGGGGACGGGATGAGCAGTTCTTC. Protein product: CSPWRGRDEQFF.

The chain uses TRBV5-1 and TRBJ2-3; TRBD2 aligns across 7 bases. The germline gives CDR1 SGHRS, CDR2 YFSETQ. Germline trimming cut 6 bases from V and 1 base from J; bases unmatched to any gene: 5. CDR3 length: 14 amino acids. The CDR3 region is CASTSGGGTDTQYF. The CDR3 bases are TGCGCCAGCACTAGCGGCGGGGGCACAGATACGCAGTATTTT.

The V and J genes are TRBV20-1 and TRBJ1-1; the D gene is possibly TRBD1 (6 bases). The CDR3 covers 16 residues. Germline V gives CDR1 DFQATT, CDR2 SNEGSKA (reference sequence). The V gene lost 3 bases and the J gene lost 6 bases, with 23 bases spanning the gap. CDR3: CSASRRGSLSSAEAFF. Here the CDR3 DNA reads TGCAGTGCTAGTCGCAGGGGTTCGTTGTCCTCCGCTGAAGCTTTCTTT.

As for this clonotype: Germline is not matched at one junction end, which may reflect a read error. The chain employs TRBV20-1 and TRBJ1-2; the match to TRBD1 covers 7 bases. This CDR3 is built from 16 residues. The germline V gene encodes CDR1 DFQATT and CDR2 SNEGSKA (reference sequence). CDR3 sequence reads: CSTRRAGTEDGYGYTF. DNA for the CDR3: TGCAGTACTAGACGCGCCGGGACAGAGGATGGATATGGCTACACCTTC.

This chain joins TRBV9 and TRBJ2-5, with 7 bases lining up with TRBD1. The tail of the sequence fits TRBJ2-7 better, so the J call may be wrong. This CDR3 spans 15 amino acids. CDR1 is SGDLS and CDR2 is YYNGEE in the germline V gene. The CDR3 region is CASSVNGQATYEQYF. The CDR3 DNA reads TGTGCCAGCAGCGTAAATGGACAGGCGACCTACGAGCAGTACTTC.

The chain has TRBV4-1 and TRBJ1-5; D may be TRBD1 (6 bases). V dropped 1 base and J dropped 7 bases, with 20 bases sitting between them. Germline assignment: CDR1 MGHRA and CDR2 YSYEKL. The CDR3 consists of 17 residues. The CDR3, as DNA: TGCGCCAGCAGCCAAGCTCCAGGGGTAATAGTCCCCCAGCCCCAGCATTTT. Translation gives CASSQAPGVIVPQPQHF.

The chain joins TRBV7-9 to TRBJ1-6, with 9 bases matching TRBD1. Germline values: CDR1 SEHNR, CDR2 FQNEAQ (reference sequence). V dropped 3 bases and J dropped 7; count of bases not matched to a gene: 4. This CDR3 is 15 amino acids long. As DNA, the CDR3 is TGTGCCAGCAGCTTCTCGGGACAGGGAAATTCACCCCTCCACTTT. This gives the protein CASSFSGQGNSPLHF.

The chain is built from TRBV29-1 and TRBJ2-2, with a tentative D call TRBD2 (6 bases). V was pared by 3 bases and J by 5 bases, with 7 bases between. The CDR3 spans 12 residues. The V gene's germline CDR1 is SQVTM and CDR2 ANQGSEA. CDR3 residues: CSVDGGTGELFF. Here the CDR3 DNA reads TGCAGCGTTGATGGGGGGACCGGGGAGCTGTTTTTT.

The chain has TRBV5-1 and TRBJ1-2; 7 positions agree with TRBD1. Unmatched junction bases numbered 6, after V lost 4 bases and J lost 6 bases. The CDR3 runs 13 residues. The germline CDR1 and CDR2 sequences are SGHRS and YFSETQ. Written as DNA, the CDR3 is TGCGCCAGCAGCAACCAAGACAGGGATGGCTACACCTTC. Translation gives CASSNQDRDGYTF. Supplemented by reference TRBV5-1 and TRBJ1-2, the full variable domain reads KAGVTQTPRYLIKTRGQQVTLSCSPISGHRSVSWYQQTPGQGLQFLFEYFSETQRNKGNFPGRFSGRQFSNSRSEMNVSTLELGDSALYLCASSNQDRDGYTFGSGTRLTVV.

The V gene is TRBV28, the J gene TRBJ2-3, with a weak D call TRBD2 (5 bases). Germline V CDR1 and CDR2: MDHEN, SYDVKM. V was clipped by 5 bases and J by 0 bases, with 15 bases between them. This CDR3 region has 16 residues. The CDR3 sequence is CASSLPPRGSTDTQYF. The CDR3 DNA sequence: TGTGCCAGCAGTCTACCACCCCGGGGAAGCACAGATACGCAGTATTTT.

This CDR3 reads CSATQSKRVLTDTQYF. The CDR3 region has the DNA TGCAGTGCTACCCAAAGTAAGAGGGTATTAACAGATACGCAGTATTTT. This chain connects TRBV20-1 to TRBJ2-3; maybe TRBD2 (5 bases). Trimming took off 4 bases at V and 3 bases at J, with 20 bases between the two ends. Germline lookup yields CDR1 DFQATT and CDR2 SNEGSKA (reference sequence). The CDR3 is 16 residues long.